The clone carrying this TCR beta chain was recorded only once. As yet, its antigen is unknown. TCR beta CDR3 regions were amplified from RNA transcripts. During a first-round RT-PCR of the TCR CDR3, the HTBI primer set was used. MiXCR, applied by TCRdb to the multiplex PCR reads, yields one record per CDR3 protein. The sample has approximately 720,000 distinct CDR3 sequences; 18% are singletons. This entry belongs to a study of T cells in Graves' hyperthyroidism and ophthalmopathy. Points from the study as a whole: Blood also contained most expanded thyroid clonotypes above 0.001. Stable hyperthyroidism was told apart from ophthalmopathy by a model built on 13 V-J features.

Each 10 ml fresh peripheral blood draw supplied the PBMCs. Deletions cut 0 bases from V and 8 bases from J, with 16 bases between. CDR3 size: 15 residues. The germline V gene encodes CDR1 MNHEY and CDR2 SVGAGI. The sequence was collected from a woman in her forties or fifties with Graves' hyperthyroidism that later progressed to Graves' ophthalmopathy. The sequencing sample was made of blood. This sequence joins TRBV6-5 and TRBJ1-2; D uncertain. CDR3 sequence reads: CASSYSTPQGRGYTF. CDR3 nucleotide sequence: TGTGCCAGCAGTTACTCGACACCTCAAGGGAGAGGCTACACCTTC.